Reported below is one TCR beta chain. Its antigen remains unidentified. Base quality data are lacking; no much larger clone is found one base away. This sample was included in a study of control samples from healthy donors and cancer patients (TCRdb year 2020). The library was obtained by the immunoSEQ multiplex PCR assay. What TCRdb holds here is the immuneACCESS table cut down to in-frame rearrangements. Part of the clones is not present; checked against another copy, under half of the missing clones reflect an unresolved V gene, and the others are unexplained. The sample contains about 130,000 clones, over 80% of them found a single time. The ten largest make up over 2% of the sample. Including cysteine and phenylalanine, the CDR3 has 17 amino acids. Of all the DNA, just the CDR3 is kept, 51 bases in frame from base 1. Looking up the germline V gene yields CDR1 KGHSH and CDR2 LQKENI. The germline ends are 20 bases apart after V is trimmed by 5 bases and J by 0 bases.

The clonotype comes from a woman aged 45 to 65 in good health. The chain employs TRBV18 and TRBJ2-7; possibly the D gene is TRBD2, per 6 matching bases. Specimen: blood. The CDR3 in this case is CASSTVGGGAFSYEQYF. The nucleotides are TGTGCCAGCTCAACCGTAGGCGGAGGGGCGTTCTCCTACGAGCAGTACTTC.